The next 24 T cell receptor beta chains were all read from a single sample in a study of identical twins (dated by TCRdb to about 2016). Libraries were built with 5' RACE. TCRdb records Illumina HiSeq 2000 as the sequencer. Using fastp at Q25 and MiXCR, TCRdb reprocessed the public reads and kept productive beta chains. Rows matching on CDR3 protein sequence are summarized as one entry with the most common DNA and genes. The sample table shows about 240,000 distinct CDR3 sequences, and roughly 12% are seen once. The ten top clones hold about 4.1% of the sample. Separately, the same data were catalogued under a study of yellow fever vaccine responses in identical twins.

The sample comprised memory (CD45RO+) T cells sorted from blood. The sample's cell subset or site label, decoded: CD45RO+ enriched T cells. These receptors originate from a woman younger than 35 in good health.

Only a few counts were recorded for this clonotype. The rearrangement uses TRBV6-4 and TRBJ2-3; weak D call: TRBD1 (5 bases). The germline gives CDR1 MRHNA, CDR2 SNTAGT. Trimming removed 0 bases from V and 4 bases from J, with 14 bases in between. CDR3 size: 16 residues. The DNA of the CDR3 is TGTGCCAGCAGTGACTCGATGGGGCGTGGGGCAGATACGCAGTATTTT. This codes for CASSDSMGRGADTQYF.

In this sample, this clonotype turned up a few times. The chain uses TRBV4-2 and TRBJ2-3; D is uncertain. The CDR3 runs 14 residues. Germline loops: CDR1 LGHNA, CDR2 YNFKEQ. V shed 0 bases and J shed 6 bases, with 10 bases lying between them. The CDR3 is CASSQDSFSDTQYF. In DNA, the CDR3 is TGTGCCAGCAGCCAAGATTCTTTTTCCGATACGCAGTATTTT.

This clonotype was observed a few times. This chain connects TRBV6-1 to TRBJ2-7; 7 positions agree with TRBD1. The germline CDR1 and CDR2 sequences are MNHNS and SASEGT. The V gene end was trimmed by 6 bases and the J gene end by 3 bases; junction bases not matched to a gene: 11. The CDR3 covers 15 residues. The CDR3 DNA reads as TGTGCCAGCAGCCTAAATACCGGGACAGACTACGAGCAGTACTTC. As protein: CASSLNTGTDYEQYF.

This clonotype occurred a few times. A junction boundary mismatches the germline segment, possibly from a read error. The chain combines TRBV7-7 with TRBJ2-2; possibly TRBD1 for D (5 bases). The V gene's germline CDR1 is SSHAT and CDR2 FNYEAQ (reference sequence). The CDR3 length is 15 residues. CDR3 nucleotide sequence: TGTGCTAGCAGCTTGGGGCAGGGATTCACCGGGGAGCTGTTTTTT. Residues: CASSLGQGFTGELFF.

This clonotype appeared many times. The chain joins TRBV4-3 to TRBJ2-2; 8 nucleotides match TRBD2. The J segment lost 7 bases and the V segment lost 0 bases, leaving 7 bases of the junction unmatched. The V gene's germline CDR1 is LGHNA and CDR2 YSLEER. The CDR3 sequence is 16 residues long. The DNA for the CDR3 is TGCGCCAGCAGCCAAGAATCGCTAGCGGGCTTCGGGGAGCTGTTTTTT. It is translated as CASSQESLAGFGELFF.

The chain uses TRBV18 and TRBJ1-1, with 10 bases fitting TRBD1. Germline V lookup: CDR1 KGHSH, CDR2 LQKENI. The V segment lost 0 bases and the J segment 4 bases; nucleotides outside the gene matches: 2. CDR3 length equals 15 residues. In nucleotides, the CDR3 is TGTGCCAGCTCACCACCGGGACAGGGGACCACTGAAGCTTTCTTT. Amino acid sequence: CASSPPGQGTTEAFF.

This clonotype occurred many times. V is TRBV29-1 and J is TRBJ2-5; TRBD1 is a possible D gene (5 bases). V lost 3 bases, J lost 7 bases, and 9 bases lay in between. This CDR3 comprises 11 residues. The germline V gene has CDR1 SQVTM and CDR2 ANQGSEA. This CDR3 reads CSVDQGRTQYF. The CDR3, as DNA: TGCAGCGTTGACCAGGGTAGGACCCAGTACTTC. The variable domain in full, completed from reference TRBV29-1 and TRBJ2-5, reads SAVISQKPSRDICQRGTSLTIQCQVDSQVTMMFWYRQQPGQSLTLIATANQGSEATYESGFVIDKFPISRPNLTFSTLTVSNMSPEDSSIYLCSVDQGRTQYFGPGTRLLVL.

Only a few counts were recorded for this clonotype. At one end, the junction sequence differs from germline, possibly due to a read error. The J gene is TRBJ2-1, the V gene TRBV5-5, with D possibly TRBD1 on 6 matching bases. Looked up from germline, CDR1 is SGHKS and CDR2 is YYEKEE (reference sequence). There are 12 residues in the CDR3. This CDR3 is CASSLAPGHPDF. The CDR3 bases are TGTGCCAGCAGCTTGGCTCCGGGACACCCGGACTTC. Full variable domain (missing parts from reference TRBV5-5 and TRBJ2-1): DAGVTQSPTHLIKTRGQQVTLRCSPISGHKSVSWYQQVLGQGPQFIFQYYEKEERGRGNFPDRFSARQFPNYSSELNVNALLLGDSALYLCASSLAPGHPDFGPGTRLTVL.

The chain joins TRBV27 to TRBJ2-1; 16 bases align to TRBD2. Germline CDR1 is MNHEY and CDR2 is SMNVEV (reference sequence). The CDR3 runs to 15 residues. The V segment lost 5 bases and the J segment 15 bases; nucleotides outside the gene matches: 10. The CDR3 here is CASSLTGTSGGVAFF. Here the CDR3 DNA reads TGTGCCAGCAGTCTTACCGGGACTAGCGGGGGGGTAGCGTTCTTC.

Regarding this clonotype: Being one base from a much bigger clone, this may be a read error. J is TRBJ1-5 and V is TRBV20-1; no definite D call. The CDR3 length is 14 residues. Germline loops: CDR1 DFQATT, CDR2 SNEGSKA (reference sequence). CDR3 nucleotide sequence: TGCAGTGCTAGAGTCGGCGGGCACAATCAGCCCCAGCTTTTT. Residues: CSARVGGHNQPQLF.

This clonotype was observed at least ten times. This rearrangement joins TRBV20-1 to TRBJ1-5; TRBD1 matches 8 bases. Germline V gene lookup returns CDR1 DFQATT and CDR2 SNEGSKA (reference sequence). V dropped 2 bases and J dropped 6; count of bases not matched to a gene: 6. The CDR3 is 14 amino acids. This chain's CDR3 is CSARLTGVAQPQHF. CDR3 coding DNA: TGCAGTGCTAGATTGACAGGGGTGGCTCAGCCCCAGCATTTT.

The V gene is TRBV6-5, the J gene TRBJ2-1, with TRBD2 matching over 7 bases. CDR1 MNHEY and CDR2 SVGAGI come from the germline V gene. J gave up 5 bases and V 0 bases, and 4 bases lay outside the gene matches. The CDR3 consists of 15 residues. The CDR3 spells CASSYSTTSHNEQFF. Here the CDR3 DNA reads TGTGCCAGCAGTTACTCCACGACTAGCCACAATGAGCAGTTCTTC.

This rearrangement joins TRBV21-1 to TRBJ2-2. TRBV21-1 is described as a pseudogene. The CDR3 totals 16 residues. CDR3 DNA: TGTGCCAGCAGCAAAATGACCGTAGAAGCCACCGGGGAGCTGTTTTTT. This gives the protein CASSKMTVEATGELFF.

The J gene is TRBJ2-5, the V gene TRBV3-1, with D possibly TRBD1 on 5 matching bases. Germline-derived CDR1 and CDR2 are LGHDT and YNNKEL (reference sequence). This CDR3 has 15 residues. The V end lost 3 bases, the J end lost 2 bases, and 13 bases lay between the germline ends. The CDR3 DNA sequence: TGTGCCAGCAGCCAGATCAGACAGAAACAAGAGACCCAGTACTTC. Translating it yields CASSQIRQKQETQYF.

Ten or more counts support this clonotype. V gene TRBV14 combines with J gene TRBJ2-1; 8 nucleotides line up with TRBD2. Per germline, CDR1 SGHDN and CDR2 FVKESK. Germline trimming cut 2 bases from V and 11 bases from J; bases unmatched to any gene: 5. The CDR3 is 13 residues long. The CDR3, as DNA: TGTGCCAGCAGCCAATCCGCGGGGGGCCAGCAGTTCTTC. Translated: CASSQSAGGQQFF. The full variable domain, rest sourced from reference TRBV14 and TRBJ2-1, is EAGVTQFPSHSVIEKGQTVTLRCDPISGHDNLYWYRRVMGKEIKFLLHFVKESKQDESGMPNNRFLAERTGGTYSTLKVQPAELEDSGVYFCASSQSAGGQQFFGPGTRLTVL.

This clonotype was counted many times. The chain recombines TRBV29-1 with TRBJ2-1, with 11 positions matching TRBD2. Trimming at V came to 7 bases and at J to 7 bases, leaving 6 bases not matched to a gene. CDR1 SQVTM and CDR2 ANQGSEA come from the germline V gene. This CDR3 has 13 amino acids. CDR3 sequence reads: CSERTSGSNEQFF. CDR3 bases: TGCAGCGAGAGGACTAGCGGGTCAAATGAGCAGTTCTTC.

The chain is built from TRBV7-9 and TRBJ2-7; the D gene is possibly TRBD1 (5 bases). V shed 5 bases and J shed 6 bases, with 11 bases lying between them. Germline assignment: CDR1 SEHNR and CDR2 FQNEAQ (reference sequence). The length of the CDR3 is 12 residues. CDR3 protein: CASSPLTAEQYF. CDR3 nucleotides: TGTGCCAGCAGCCCCCTGACAGCCGAGCAGTACTTC.

V gene TRBV6-4 combines with J gene TRBJ2-1; 14 bases align to TRBD2. Germline loops: CDR1 MRHNA, CDR2 SNTAGT. With 4 bases clipped from V and 6 bases from J, the junction kept 2 bases outside the gene matches. CDR3 length equals 15 residues. The CDR3 region is CASSGLAGGPNEQFF. Here the CDR3 DNA reads TGTGCCAGCAGTGGACTAGCGGGGGGGCCCAATGAGCAGTTCTTC.

A remark on this clonotype: At one boundary the junction diverges from the germline segment, which might be a read error. V and J are TRBV10-3 and TRBJ1-3, with D possibly TRBD1 on 6 matching bases. The germline V gene has CDR1 ENHRY and CDR2 SYGVKD. The CDR3 extends over 15 amino acids. CDR3 sequence (DNA): TGTGCCATCACAGATCCCGGGACATCTGGAAACACCTTATATTTT. It specifies CAITDPGTSGNTLYF.

This chain joins TRBV20-1 and TRBJ2-7, with TRBD2 matching 9 bases. This CDR3 has 13 amino acids. Germline V gene sequence: CDR1 DFQATT, CDR2 SNEGSKA (reference sequence). V lost 5 bases and J lost 2; bases outside the gene matches: 4. The CDR3 region is CSAEPSGTYEQYF. The CDR3 bases are TGCAGTGCTGAACCTAGCGGGACCTACGAGCAGTACTTC.

A few counts support this clonotype. The J gene is TRBJ2-2, the V gene TRBV28; D gene uncertain. The CDR3 runs 15 residues. V was shortened by 6 bases and J by 0 bases, with 11 bases between the two germline ends. Germline V lookup: CDR1 MDHEN, CDR2 SYDVKM. The CDR3 loop is CASRIDLSNTGELFF. The CDR3 DNA reads as TGTGCCAGCAGAATCGACCTTTCGAACACCGGGGAGCTGTTTTTT.

Ten or more counts support this clonotype. This chain uses TRBV6-5 with TRBJ2-7; 8 bases align to TRBD2. After removal of 4 bases from V and 5 bases from J, the junction contained 1 base not matched to a gene. The CDR3 covers 12 residues. The V gene's germline CDR1 is MNHEY and CDR2 SVGAGI. The CDR3 DNA reads as TGTGCCAGCAGTTTAGCGGGAAACGAGCAGTACTTC. It is translated as CASSLAGNEQYF.

In its sample, this clonotype was seen a few times. The V call is TRBV6-2 or TRBV6-3, the J call TRBJ2-2, with D possibly being TRBD2 (6 bases). Trimming removed 2 bases from V and 5 bases from J, with 15 bases in between. CDR1 is MNHEY and CDR2 is SVGEGT in the germline V gene. The CDR3 length is 16 residues. This CDR3 is CASSYVAGKLTGELFF. The CDR3 nucleotides are TGTGCCAGCAGTTACGTTGCGGGAAAACTTACCGGGGAGCTGTTTTTT.

A single count supports this clonotype. The V gene is TRBV28, the J gene TRBJ2-1, with 8 nucleotides matching TRBD1. J was trimmed by 0 bases and V by 3 bases; bases with no gene match: 7. The CDR3 sequence is 17 residues long. Per germline, CDR1 MDHEN and CDR2 SYDVKM. The CDR3 sequence: CASSFYLTGGSYNEQFF. CDR3 nucleotides: TGTGCCAGCAGTTTTTATCTCACAGGGGGCTCCTACAATGAGCAGTTCTTC.